This is a list of T cell receptor beta chains from one sample in a study of blood T cell repertoires in COVID-19. The protocol was immunoSEQ multiplex PCR, while the TCRdb copy is restricted to in-frame clones and leaves out a portion. The sample consists of approximately 250,000 clones, approximately 89% of them appearing once. Specimen: peripheral blood. The receptors were sampled from a woman aged 55-69 years who had recovered from COVID-19. Both conserved end residues are part of each CDR3. D genes are given only for firm matches.

V gene,D gene,J gene,CDR3 DNA,CDR3 protein
TRBV10-3,-,TRBJ1-5,TGTGCCATCAGTGAGTCCCGACAGAATGGTCAGCCCCAGCATTTT,CAISESRQNGQPQHF
TRBV4-1,TRBD1,TRBJ1-5,TGCGCCAGCAGCCAAGAGATAGGGGGCTATCAGCCCCAGCATTTT,CASSQEIGGYQPQHF
TRBV28,-,TRBJ2-7,TGTGCCAGCACCCCCGGGAGTCTTCTATACTCCTACGAGCAGTACTTC,CASTPGSLLYSYEQYF
TRBV19,TRBD1,TRBJ1-2,TGTGCCAGTAGTAAGACAGGGGGCGCTTCTGGCTACACCTTC,CASSKTGGASGYTF
TRBV3-1/TRBV3-2,-,TRBJ2-3,TGTGCCAGCAGCCAAAGGGGCGAGACCAGGGTGGGGCGCACAGATACGCAGTATTTT,CASSQRGETRVGRTDTQYF
TRBV19,-,TRBJ2-3,TGTGCCAGTAGTATAGGCGGGGTCGCAGATACGCAGTATTTT,CASSIGGVADTQYF
TRBV27,-,TRBJ1-5,TGTGCCAGCAGTGGGGAGGGTGGGAGAAATCAGCCCCAGCATTTT,CASSGEGGRNQPQHF
TRBV14,-,TRBJ2-5,TGTGCCAGCAGCCAAGAATTCAGAGAGACCCAGTACTTC,CASSQEFRETQYF
TRBV10-3,-,TRBJ2-2,TGTGCCATCAGTTACGGAGAGAACACCGGGGAGCTGTTTTTT,CAISYGENTGELFF
TRBV12-3/TRBV12-4,-,TRBJ2-5,TGTGCCAGCAGTTCCCAGGAGACCCAGTACTTC,CASSSQETQYF
TRBV11-2,TRBD2,TRBJ2-7,TGTGCCAGCAGCCTTATAGCGGGGCGGCTCTACGAGCAGTACTTC,CASSLIAGRLYEQYF
TRBV29-1,TRBD1,TRBJ1-1,TGCAGCTTCTCCCCGACAGGGATCACTGAAGCTTTCTTT,CSFSPTGITEAFF
TRBV28,TRBD2,TRBJ2-1,TGTGCCAGCAGTTCGGAAGCGGGGGTGAGTTCCTACAATGAGCAGTTCTTC,CASSSEAGVSSYNEQFF